The 8 T cell receptor beta chains below were found in one sample sequenced in a study of T cell clonality in common variable immunodeficiency (dated by TCRdb to between 2015 and 2016). Library preparation employed the immunoSEQ multiplex PCR assay. TCRdb took this table from immuneACCESS and kept in-frame rearrangements with V and J called. Such tables lack part of the clones; where checked against another copy, unresolved V genes explain under half of the gap, and the rest is unexplained. For this sample, roughly 50,000 clones are listed, none of them singletons. The ten largest clones take up roughly 3.4% of the sample. The sequenced sample was peripheral blood mononuclear cells. Source of these receptors: a person between 18 and 75 years old in good health.

Many counts were recorded for this clone. The CDR3 bases that were read are TGTGCCAGCAGCTCCCGGGGTTCCGCAGATACG. It encodes CASSSRGSADT. The CDR3 as a whole reads CASSSRGSADTQYF. The rearrangement links TRBV7-2 to TRBJ2-3, with D perhaps TRBD2 (5 bases). Coverage ceases 3 residues before the CDR3 finishes, and the germline J gene fills in the end. This CDR3 has 14 residues. Germline loops: CDR1 SGHTA, CDR2 FQGNSA. V lost 4 bases to trimming and J lost 4 bases, with 12 bases between them. The full variable domain, completed using reference TRBV7-2 and TRBJ2-3, is GAGVSQSPSNKVTEKGKDVELRCDPISGHTALYWYRQSLGQGLEFLIYFQGNSAPDKSGLPSDRFSAERTGGSVSTLTIQRTQQEDSAVYLCASSSRGSADTQYFGPGTRLTVL.

Ten or more counts support this clone. The read terminates 3 residues before the CDR3 end, so the remaining end is supplied by the germline J gene. The V call is TRBV5-5, the J call TRBJ1-1; 9 positions match TRBD1. This CDR3 comprises 14 residues. From germline, CDR1 is SGHKS and CDR2 YYEKEE (reference sequence). Partial CDR3 DNA: TGTGCCAGCAGCTTGGTTGGGGGGGGACAGGGA. The encoded protein is CASSLVGGGQG. The whole CDR3 region reads CASSLVGGGQGAFF.

For this clone: The missing CDR3 end, 3 residues past where the read stops, is filled in from the germline J gene. The chain recombines TRBV20-1 with TRBJ1-2; no reliable D call. CDR3 size: 13 residues. Germline V gene lookup returns CDR1 DFQATT and CDR2 SNEGSKA (reference sequence). The sequenced CDR3 bases are TGCAGTGCCCCCCCTCCAAAACACAATGAG. Protein sequence: CSAPPPKHNE. The full-length CDR3 reads as CSAPPPKHNEYTF.

This clone has a count of ten or more. The observed sequence ends 3 residues before the CDR3 terminus, with the missing tail filled in from the germline J gene. The rearrangement uses TRBV18 and TRBJ2-2; 8 nucleotides match TRBD2. The CDR3 consists of 17 residues. J lost 7 bases, V lost 3 bases, and 13 bases had no gene match. Germline V gives CDR1 KGHSH, CDR2 LQKENI. The CDR3 sequence is CASSPTAGAKKHGELFF. CDR3 bases read: TGTGCCAGCTCACCCACAGCGGGAGCGAAAAAGCACGGGGAG.

This clone was recorded at least ten times. The read finishes 3 residues shy of the CDR3 end, and the germline J gene is used to complete it. The chain combines TRBV5-1 with TRBJ2-1; 8 bases are a match to TRBD1. There are 14 residues in the CDR3. Looked up from germline, CDR1 is SGHRS and CDR2 is YFSETQ. J gave up 7 bases and V 4 bases, and 7 bases lay outside the gene matches. Incomplete CDR3 DNA: TGCGCCAGCAGCATGGGGACAGGCGGGAATGAG. Its translation: CASSMGTGGNE. The full CDR3 sequence reads CASSMGTGGNEQFF.

This clone showed up many times. The CDR3 end lies 3 residues beyond the end of the read and is filled in from the germline J gene. V is TRBV20-1 and J is TRBJ1-4; no clear D. CDR1 and CDR2 from the germline V gene are DFQATT and SNEGSKA (reference sequence). Trimming took off 1 base at V and 5 bases at J, with 11 bases between the two ends. The CDR3 runs to 14 residues. The CDR3 DNA, read in part, is TGCAGTGCTAGAGTGGCAGGCAAAAATGAAAAA. Amino acid sequence: CSARVAGKNEK. The whole CDR3 reads CSARVAGKNEKLFF.

In this sample, this clone turned up many times. The CDR3 protein is CASSHPGDLGYEQYF. Partial CDR3 DNA: TGTGCCAGCAGCCACCCAGGGGATCTGGGCTACGAG. The chain is built from TRBV7-2 and TRBJ2-7; possible D gene TRBD1, 6 bases. Read sequence stops 3 residues before the CDR3 end, and the germline J gene provides the missing end. Trimming shortened V by 5 bases and J by 3 bases, and 17 bases separated the two germline ends. The CDR3 is made up of 15 amino acids. Germline V gene data show CDR1 as SGHTA and CDR2 as FQGNSA.

In its sample, this clone was seen many times. The read finishes 3 residues shy of the CDR3 end, and the germline J gene is used to complete it. The chain uses TRBV2 and TRBJ2-3; 9 bases are shared with TRBD1. J lost 3 bases, V lost 5 bases, and 3 bases had no gene match. The CDR3 has 14 residues. The germline gives CDR1 SNHLY, CDR2 FYNNEI. CDR3 amino acids: CASSRDRVTDTQYF. CDR3 DNA, as far as it was read: TGTGCCAGCAGTCGGGACAGGGTTACAGATACG.